This T cell receptor beta chain derives from a study of T cell responses to AZD1222 COVID-19 vaccine. For the study at large: It was second doses at about 4 or about 12 weeks that were pooled.

This clone is a singleton in its sample. Its antigen is currently unknown. TCRdb keeps only in-frame clones here, not all; method: immunoSEQ multiplex PCR. The sample lists 95,000 to 150,000 clones, 80% to 90% occurring once. Whole-study findings and limits: Donors in the cohort were predominantly white British and more often female, and clonal diversity was possibly underestimated. With two AZD1222 doses given, Spike-specific TCR breadth and depth both rose. Mapped onto spike, vaccine-associated CD4 TCRs spanned it and were dominant at 160-218 and 743-854.

The material sequenced was peripheral blood, taken on day 0 of AZD1222 vaccination. The sequence derives from an adult in good health.

The chain's CDR3 is CASSLTGSVGKFF. The CDR3 DNA follows: TGTGCCAGCAGCTTAACAGGGTCGGTCGGGAAGTTCTTC. The chain carries TRBV5-8 and TRBJ2-1; perhaps TRBD1 as D (6 bases). This CDR3 comprises 13 residues. Germline CDR1 is SGHTS and CDR2 is YDEGEE. V was clipped by 2 bases and J by 14 bases, with 17 bases between them.